This is a list of T cell receptor beta chains from one sample in a study of T cells in Graves' hyperthyroidism and ophthalmopathy. TCRdb called the multiplex PCR reads again in MiXCR, with one record for every CDR3 protein. Here the sample spans some 460,000 distinct CDR3 sequences, around 14% being singletons. Sequencing input: blood. These receptors were obtained from a woman younger than 30 with Graves' hyperthyroidism. Both conserved end residues are part of each CDR3. Each record gives: CDR3 protein, CDR3 DNA, V gene, D gene, J gene, clone size. A D gene is named only where the DNA matches it firmly. Clone size is not always given. Where it is, it says once, few, many or a class for expanded clones.

CDR3 protein: CASSLATGGRMNTEAFF; CDR3 DNA: TGCGCCAGCAGCTTGGCCACAGGGGGCCGGATGAACACTGAAGCTTTCTTT; V gene: TRBV5-1; D gene: TRBD1; J gene: TRBJ1-1; clone size: -
CDR3 protein: CASSVTVDQPQHF; CDR3 DNA: TGTGCCAGCAGCGTGACCGTCGATCAGCCCCAGCATTTT; V gene: TRBV7-3; D gene: -; J gene: TRBJ1-5; clone size: many
CDR3 protein: CASSPNRGTNEKLFF; CDR3 DNA: TGTGCCAGTAGCCCTAACAGGGGCACTAATGAAAAACTGTTTTTT; V gene: TRBV19; D gene: TRBD1; J gene: TRBJ1-4; clone size: few
CDR3 protein: CASSPGRSSGNTIYF; CDR3 DNA: TGCGCCAGCAGCCCAGGACGGAGCTCTGGAAACACCATATATTTT; V gene: TRBV5-1; D gene: -; J gene: TRBJ1-3; clone size: -
CDR3 protein: CASSIYQLRPGGISNQPQHF; CDR3 DNA: TGTGCCAGCAGCATATACCAACTGAGGCCGGGCGGCATAAGCAATCAGCCCCAGCATTTT; V gene: TRBV5-8; D gene: -; J gene: TRBJ1-5; clone size: -
CDR3 protein: CASSMGLAVDLETQYF; CDR3 DNA: TGTGCCAGTAGTATGGGGCTAGCGGTTGACCTGGAGACCCAGTACTTC; V gene: TRBV19; D gene: TRBD2; J gene: TRBJ2-5; clone size: -
CDR3 protein: CASSPGLAGIETQYF; CDR3 DNA: TGTGCCAGCTCACCAGGACTAGCGGGAATAGAGACCCAGTACTTC; V gene: TRBV18; D gene: TRBD2; J gene: TRBJ2-5; clone size: many
CDR3 protein: CASSHPTSGSWGEQFF; CDR3 DNA: TGTGCCAGCAGCCATCCAACTAGCGGGAGCTGGGGGGAGCAGTTCTTC; V gene: TRBV3-1; D gene: TRBD2; J gene: TRBJ2-1; clone size: many
CDR3 protein: CASTLDRGDQETQYF; CDR3 DNA: TGTGCCAGCACCCTGGACAGGGGGGACCAAGAGACCCAGTACTTC; V gene: TRBV11-2; D gene: TRBD1; J gene: TRBJ2-5; clone size: many
CDR3 protein: CASGGNQETQYF; CDR3 DNA: TGTGCCAGCGGAGGGAACCAAGAGACCCAGTACTTC; V gene: TRBV6-1; D gene: -; J gene: TRBJ2-5; clone size: many
CDR3 protein: CASSVAGTGEETQYF; CDR3 DNA: TGTGCCAGCAGCGTAGCTGGGACAGGGGAAGAGACCCAGTACTTC; V gene: TRBV9; D gene: TRBD1; J gene: TRBJ2-5; clone size: many
CDR3 protein: CAWGFFRTPLHF; CDR3 DNA: TGTGCCTGGGGGTTCTTTAGGACACCCCTCCACTTT; V gene: TRBV30; D gene: -; J gene: TRBJ1-6; clone size: few
CDR3 protein: CASSDRLDTQYF; CDR3 DNA: TGTGCCAGCAGTGACCGGTTAGATACGCAGTATTTT; V gene: TRBV6-1; D gene: -; J gene: TRBJ2-3; clone size: few
CDR3 protein: CASSQGQSPYEQYF; CDR3 DNA: TGTGCCAGCAGTCAGGGACAGTCCCCCTACGAGCAGTACTTC; V gene: TRBV27; D gene: TRBD1; J gene: TRBJ2-7; clone size: -
CDR3 protein: CASSEWASNQPQHF; CDR3 DNA: TGTGCCAGCAGTGAATGGGCTAGCAATCAGCCCCAGCATTTT; V gene: TRBV2; D gene: -; J gene: TRBJ1-5; clone size: few
CDR3 protein: CASSLTGTSGGGEQFF; CDR3 DNA: TGTGCCAGCAGCCTAACCGGGACTAGCGGAGGGGGTGAGCAGTTCTTC; V gene: TRBV3-1; D gene: TRBD2; J gene: TRBJ2-1; clone size: many
CDR3 protein: CSARDPPGGGDTGELFF; CDR3 DNA: TGCAGTGCTAGAGATCCCCCGGGCGGGGGAGACACCGGGGAGCTGTTTTTT; V gene: TRBV20-1; D gene: TRBD2; J gene: TRBJ2-2; clone size: -
CDR3 protein: CASRRDTANTGELFF; CDR3 DNA: TGTGCCAGCAGACGGGACACCGCGAACACCGGGGAGCTGTTTTTT; V gene: TRBV6-1; D gene: -; J gene: TRBJ2-2; clone size: -
CDR3 protein: CASSFGTGGTYEQYF; CDR3 DNA: TGTGCCAGCAGCTTCGGGACAGGGGGTACCTACGAGCAGTACTTC; V gene: TRBV7-8; D gene: TRBD1; J gene: TRBJ2-7; clone size: many
CDR3 protein: CASSLNPPDTQYF; CDR3 DNA: TGTGCTAGCAGCTTGAATCCCCCAGATACGCAGTATTTT; V gene: TRBV7-7; D gene: -; J gene: TRBJ2-3; clone size: many
CDR3 protein: CASSFTSGVSTDTQYF; CDR3 DNA: TGTGCCAGCAGTTTTACCAGCGGGGTCAGCACAGATACGCAGTATTTT; V gene: TRBV12-3/TRBV12-4; D gene: TRBD2; J gene: TRBJ2-3; clone size: many
CDR3 protein: CASSLGAGNHYEQYF; CDR3 DNA: TGTGCTAGCAGCTTAGGTGCAGGGAATCACTACGAGCAGTACTTC; V gene: TRBV7-7; D gene: -; J gene: TRBJ2-7; clone size: many
CDR3 protein: CASSLFTGANTGELFF; CDR3 DNA: TGTGCCAGCAGCTTATTTACAGGGGCGAACACCGGGGAGCTGTTTTTT; V gene: TRBV7-9; D gene: TRBD1; J gene: TRBJ2-2; clone size: many
CDR3 protein: CASSPITSASTYEQYF; CDR3 DNA: TGTGCCAGCAGTCCCATAACTAGCGCCAGCACCTACGAGCAGTACTTC; V gene: TRBV6-1; D gene: TRBD2; J gene: TRBJ2-7; clone size: -
CDR3 protein: CASSLRGSGSRDEQFF; CDR3 DNA: TGTGCCAGCAGCTTACGAGGTAGCGGGAGTCGGGATGAGCAGTTCTTC; V gene: TRBV13; D gene: TRBD2; J gene: TRBJ2-1; clone size: many
CDR3 protein: CASTRTSGVYEQYF; CDR3 DNA: TGTGCCAGCACCCGGACTAGCGGGGTTTACGAGCAGTACTTC; V gene: TRBV12-3/TRBV12-4; D gene: TRBD2; J gene: TRBJ2-7; clone size: many
CDR3 protein: CASSSGTGSRNEQFF; CDR3 DNA: TGCGCCAGCAGTTCCGGGACAGGGTCACGGAATGAGCAGTTCTTC; V gene: TRBV5-1; D gene: TRBD1; J gene: TRBJ2-1; clone size: many
CDR3 protein: CASSQGAGTSGYAYNEQFF; CDR3 DNA: TGTGCCAGCAGCCAAGGGGCCGGGACTAGCGGCTACGCCTACAATGAGCAGTTCTTC; V gene: TRBV3-1; D gene: TRBD2; J gene: TRBJ2-1; clone size: many
CDR3 protein: CASRDKVPPINFEQYF; CDR3 DNA: TGTGCCAGCAGGGACAAAGTGCCCCCTATTAATTTCGAGCAGTACTTC; V gene: TRBV12-3/TRBV12-4; D gene: -; J gene: TRBJ2-7; clone size: many
CDR3 protein: CAITASGGETQYF; CDR3 DNA: TGTGCCATCACGGCTAGCGGGGGGGAGACCCAGTACTTC; V gene: TRBV10-3; D gene: TRBD2; J gene: TRBJ2-5; clone size: many
CDR3 protein: CASSFPGLAGTTDTQYF; CDR3 DNA: TGTGCCAGCAGCTTTCCGGGACTAGCGGGGACCACAGATACGCAGTATTTT; V gene: TRBV12-3/TRBV12-4; D gene: TRBD2; J gene: TRBJ2-3; clone size: -